This T cell receptor beta chain was sequenced for a study of T cell repertoires in cytomegalovirus infection. Germline V lookup: CDR1 MNHEY, CDR2 SVGAGI. Trimming at V came to 6 bases and at J to 4 bases, leaving 10 bases not matched to a gene. The CDR3 is 17 amino acids. A word on this clonotype: Its specificity is unknown.

TCRdb reanalysed the reads using MiXCR and keeps one entry per CDR3 protein. This repertoire shows roughly 350,000 distinct CDR3 sequences, about 34% found once; its top ten account for less than 15%. The TCR comes from a human donor in good health (CMV status not recorded). Some clones in this sample may be carry-over from other donors' samples. The sample was cultured PBMCs, taken from culture after CMV antigen stimulation. V usage is TRBV6-5 and J usage is TRBJ2-3; 13 bases are shared with TRBD2. As DNA, the CDR3 is TGTGCCAGCAGCGCCTCCGGACTAGCGGGAGAATCAGATACGCAGTATTTT. Its protein product is CASSASGLAGESDTQYF.